This entry is about one TCR beta chain. This clone was counted once. Its cognate antigen has yet to be identified. Qualities for individual bases were not recorded, and no much larger clone is one base off. These data originate in a study of T cell changes during pregnancy in multiple sclerosis (dated by TCRdb to the late 2010s). Background on the whole study: The study looked at changes in the T cell repertoire across pregnancy in women with multiple sclerosis.

At the junction V is shortened by 6 bases and J by 0 bases, with 12 bases in between. CDR1 and CDR2 (LNHDA, SQIVND) derive from the germline V gene (reference sequence). Reading from cysteine to phenylalanine, the CDR3 counts 14 amino acids. Just the 42-base CDR3 DNA is kept, in frame starting at base 1. Libraries came from the immunoSEQ multiplex PCR assay. This immuneACCESS table, as held by TCRdb, lists in-frame sequences with V and J called but not all clones. Of the missing ones, under half trace to an unresolved V gene in checked studies; the others have no known cause. This sample gives more than 35,000 clones in total; 90% of them show up just once. The ten largest clones add up to 0.45% to 0.7% of the sample.

This TCR was recovered from a female donor with multiple sclerosis, enrolled in a pregnancy study. The sequence links TRBV19 to TRBJ2-7; 6 matching bases give a weak D call of TRBD2. The sequenced sample was CD4+ T cells from peripheral blood mononuclear cells, obtained in the second trimester of pregnancy. The CDR3 reads CASRRDLSSYEQYF. DNA sequence: TGTGCCAGTAGACGGGACTTGAGCTCCTACGAGCAGTACTTC.